The clone carrying this T cell receptor (beta chain) was seen just once. CDR1 and CDR2 (germline): SGHRS, YFSETQ. The CDR3 totals 14 residues. Trimming cost V 0 bases and J 6 bases, with 13 bases left between them. These data belong to a study of blood T cell repertoires in COVID-19. Background on the study: Nucleic acid was either cDNA or gDNA, and it came from T cells, B-cell-depleted T cells, or PBMCs.

Study processing details: Estimates of nucleated cell counts were drawn from the amplification of reference gene primers. The repertoire was sequenced with immunoSEQ multiplex PCR; TCRdb's copy has only in-frame clones and lacks some. The V and J calls and clone size were taken over from that table, and D and trimming were inferred from the DNA. Seen here are about 70,000 clones, over 65% observed once, and the top ten hold approximately 34%. Sequenced input: peripheral blood. The origin of this receptor is a woman in her seventies with acute or convalescent COVID-19. The gene calls are TRBV5-1 and TRBJ2-7; no firm D call. In nucleotides, the CDR3 is TGCGCCAGCAGCTTGGCGACTCCCGGCCGCGAGCAGTACTTC. It codes for CASSLATPGREQYF.